Included here is one T cell receptor (beta chain) sequence, with context. This entry comes from a study of control samples from healthy donors and cancer patients. The repertoire was sequenced with immunoSEQ multiplex PCR; TCRdb's copy has only in-frame clones and lacks some. The sample records about 180,000 clones, around 91% being singletons. Germline V gives CDR1 SQVTM, CDR2 ANQGSEA. The CDR3 length is 14 residues. V dropped 6 bases and J dropped 1; count of bases not matched to a gene: 8. The TCR was taken from a woman in her forties or fifties in good health. Sequenced material: blood. This chain uses TRBV29-1 with TRBJ1-1, with 7 positions matching TRBD1. The CDR3 DNA reads TGCAGCGTCCGAAGGTCAGGGGGGAACACTGAAGCTTTCTTT. It yields the protein CSVRRSGGNTEAFF.